This is a list of T cell receptor beta chains from one sample in a study of cytomegalovirus exposure and HLA in healthy donors. The protocol was immunoSEQ multiplex PCR, while the TCRdb copy is restricted to in-frame clones and leaves out a portion. The sample carries 150,000 to 250,000 clones, roughly 72% recorded once. Sequenced input: PBMCs. Receptors were obtained from a man aged 25-45 years in good health and CMV-seronegative. The CDR3 runs from the conserved cysteine through the conserved F or W. D genes are given only for firm matches. Size values are once, few and many counts, or a class for expanded clones, and some rows have none.

size: .; D: TRBD1; V: TRBV28; J: TRBJ1-4; CDR3: CASSLMGQPNEKLFF
size: .; D: .; V: TRBV10-1; J: TRBJ2-1; CDR3: CASSESGRRGNEQFF
size: .; D: TRBD1; V: TRBV5-1; J: TRBJ2-7; CDR3: CASSLEGAQTYEQYF
size: .; D: .; V: TRBV6-5; J: TRBJ2-1; CDR3: CASSYSDSLAEQFF
size: once; D: .; V: TRBV28; J: TRBJ2-3; CDR3: CASSPPSNFGTDTQYF
size: .; D: .; V: TRBV2; J: TRBJ2-7; CDR3: CASTRAPYEQYF
size: .; D: TRBD2; V: TRBV27; J: TRBJ2-1; CDR3: CASSLSGTKYNEQFF
size: .; D: TRBD1; V: TRBV5-6; J: TRBJ1-1; CDR3: CASSLGQGGTEAFF
size: .; D: .; V: TRBV5-4; J: TRBJ2-7; CDR3: CASSASPGEYEQYF
size: .; D: .; V: TRBV2; J: TRBJ1-6; CDR3: CASLRQADSPLHF
size: few; D: .; V: TRBV6-1; J: TRBJ1-4; CDR3: CASSDGGGGEKLFF
size: .; D: TRBD2; V: TRBV28; J: TRBJ2-1; CDR3: CASSLFSGTIYNEQFF
size: .; D: TRBD1; V: TRBV30; J: TRBJ2-6; CDR3: CARGQASSGANVLTF
size: few; D: .; V: TRBV30; J: TRBJ1-6; CDR3: CAWSFRRRDNSPLHF
size: once; D: .; V: TRBV7-9; J: TRBJ2-7; CDR3: CASSLEGWAGSYEQYF
size: .; D: TRBD1; V: TRBV11-2; J: TRBJ2-7; CDR3: CASSFKGQASTYEQYF
size: .; D: TRBD1; V: TRBV5-5; J: TRBJ2-6; CDR3: CASSLDRGYSGANVLTF
size: once; D: TRBD1; V: TRBV5-6; J: TRBJ1-5; CDR3: CASSFQGAGGNQPQHF
size: .; D: TRBD2; V: TRBV7-9; J: TRBJ2-1; CDR3: CASSFGLAGLSNEQFF
size: once; D: .; V: TRBV6-6; J: TRBJ2-5; CDR3: CANSYLTGKETQYF
size: .; D: .; V: TRBV6-1; J: TRBJ2-3; CDR3: CASSPSTVTDTQYF
size: once; D: .; V: TRBV6-1; J: TRBJ2-1; CDR3: CASDDYYNEQFF
size: .; D: .; V: TRBV9; J: TRBJ1-3; CDR3: CASSVATEGRTIYF
size: .; D: .; V: TRBV7-9; J: TRBJ2-7; CDR3: CASSFETGMEEQYF
size: .; D: .; V: TRBV6-5; J: TRBJ2-3; CDR3: CASAARVEDTQYF
size: .; D: .; V: TRBV5-4; J: TRBJ1-4; CDR3: CASSLGDSGFNEKLFF
size: .; D: .; V: TRBV20-1; J: TRBJ2-7; CDR3: CSAHPGSEQYF
size: .; D: .; V: TRBV30; J: TRBJ1-6; CDR3: CAWSAQYREYNSPLHF
size: .; D: TRBD2; V: TRBV10-3; J: TRBJ2-1; CDR3: CAIGEGSWEQFF
size: .; D: .; V: TRBV7-2; J: TRBJ1-5; CDR3: CASSLYGGDSNQPQHF
size: .; D: .; V: TRBV7-3; J: TRBJ2-2; CDR3: CASSYSGELFF
size: .; D: TRBD1; V: TRBV9; J: TRBJ2-7; CDR3: CASSRLRQGAYEQYF
size: .; D: TRBD2; V: TRBV27; J: TRBJ2-7; CDR3: CASRPGLDLVYEQYF
size: .; D: TRBD1; V: TRBV5-1; J: TRBJ1-2; CDR3: CASSFGTGSYGYTF
size: .; D: TRBD2; V: TRBV27; J: TRBJ2-1; CDR3: CASGTGLGVVNEQFF
size: .; D: TRBD1; V: TRBV10-3; J: TRBJ1-1; CDR3: CAISLTGLNTEAFF
size: .; D: TRBD2; V: TRBV9; J: TRBJ2-1; CDR3: CASSGGGTSGIPYNEQFF
size: .; D: TRBD2; V: TRBV2; J: TRBJ2-3; CDR3: CASSLAGGPPDTQYF
size: .; D: .; V: TRBV7-9; J: TRBJ1-1; CDR3: CASWQGGNTEAFF
size: .; D: TRBD1; V: TRBV25-1; J: TRBJ2-3; CDR3: CASSPPGTGTDTQYF
size: .; D: .; V: TRBV5-1; J: TRBJ2-3; CDR3: CASSSEMVSTDTQYF
size: .; D: .; V: TRBV6-5; J: TRBJ1-1; CDR3: CASSYLPRNTEAFF
size: .; D: TRBD2; V: TRBV11-2; J: TRBJ2-3; CDR3: CASSLRTAGGSDTQYF
size: once; D: TRBD1; V: TRBV5-1; J: TRBJ2-2; CDR3: CASSLEQGVGTGELFF
size: few; D: TRBD1; V: TRBV10-3; J: TRBJ1-1; CDR3: CAISPEDRRNTEAFF
size: .; D: TRBD2; V: TRBV7-3; J: TRBJ2-2; CDR3: CASSWGGSLANTGELFF
size: .; D: TRBD2; V: TRBV13; J: TRBJ2-7; CDR3: CASSSGLFEGTSGAYEQYF
size: once; D: TRBD2; V: TRBV4-1; J: TRBJ2-7; CDR3: CASSQEGGASGSYEQYF
size: .; D: .; V: TRBV7-3; J: TRBJ2-3; CDR3: CASSLNRGGDTQYF
size: .; D: .; V: TRBV7-3; J: TRBJ2-1; CDR3: CASSLGTGSGGRTSYNEQFF
size: once; D: .; V: TRBV6-1; J: TRBJ2-7; CDR3: CASSERTASYGQYF
size: .; D: .; V: TRBV9; J: TRBJ1-6; CDR3: CASRPSGRENSPLHF
size: .; D: .; V: TRBV14; J: TRBJ2-7; CDR3: CASSYNVRSSAYEQYF
size: .; D: .; V: TRBV5-1; J: TRBJ1-1; CDR3: CASTPGWQNTEAFF
size: .; D: TRBD1; V: TRBV5-1; J: TRBJ1-1; CDR3: CASSLDPGQGATEAFF
size: .; D: TRBD2; V: TRBV18; J: TRBJ2-1; CDR3: CASSRVAGAYNEQFF
size: once; D: .; V: TRBV9; J: TRBJ1-2; CDR3: CASSVSGDHGYTF